A selection of T cell receptor beta chains follows, all from one sample in a study of T cells in Graves' hyperthyroidism and ophthalmopathy. TCRdb redid the calling of the multiplex PCR reads with MiXCR, one entry per CDR3 protein. The sample consists of around 340,000 distinct CDR3 sequences, about a sixth of them appearing once. What was sequenced was blood. Receptor source: a woman between 40 and 50 years old with Graves' ophthalmopathy. Each CDR3 is given with its conserved first and last residue. A D gene is named only where the DNA matches it firmly. Size is stated for part of the rows, as once, few or many counts, or as a class when the clone is expanded.

CASSPSDRVGSEAFF | TGTGCCAGCAGCCCCTCCGACAGGGTTGGCTCTGAAGCTTTCTTT | TRBJ1-1 | TRBD1 | TRBV7-8 | once
CASNVNTGELFF | TGCGCCAGCAATGTGAACACCGGGGAGCTGTTTTTT | TRBJ2-2 | - | TRBV5-1 | many
CSAAEGSGNTIYF | TGCAGCGCCGCCGAGGGCTCTGGAAACACCATATATTTT | TRBJ1-3 | - | TRBV29-1 | many
CASSEKVRGRQPQHF | TGTGCCAGCAGTGAGAAGGTCCGGGGCCGGCAGCCCCAGCATTTT | TRBJ1-5 | - | TRBV6-1 | many
CASSLLWGTGELFF | TGTGCCAGCAGCCTTTTGTGGGGCACCGGGGAGCTGTTTTTT | TRBJ2-2 | - | TRBV12-3/TRBV12-4 | -
CASSRSGSGQGTYEQYF | TGTGCCAGCAGCCGGTCGGGTTCAGGACAGGGTACCTACGAGCAGTACTTC | TRBJ2-7 | TRBD1 | TRBV11-2 | -
CASSETGTSGYTF | TGTGCCAGCAGCGAAACAGGGACATCTGGCTACACCTTC | TRBJ1-2 | - | TRBV6-1 | few
CASSSPGHHLNGYTF | TGTGCCAGCAGCTCCCCCGGCCATCACCTTAATGGCTACACCTTC | TRBJ1-2 | - | TRBV7-2 | many
CAGSRLAGGSETQYF | TGTGCCGGCAGCCGACTAGCGGGAGGGTCAGAGACCCAGTACTTC | TRBJ2-5 | TRBD2 | TRBV7-9 | many
CASTLTGNTEAFF | TGTGCCAGCACGCTGACAGGGAACACTGAAGCTTTCTTT | TRBJ1-1 | - | TRBV12-3/TRBV12-4 | many
CASSRQSDTGELFF | TGTGCCAGCAGTCGTCAGTCGGACACCGGGGAGCTGTTTTTT | TRBJ2-2 | - | TRBV12-3/TRBV12-4 | -
CASLKGTGANYGYTF | TGTGCCAGTCTCAAGGGGACAGGGGCCAACTATGGCTACACCTTC | TRBJ1-2 | TRBD1 | TRBV12-3/TRBV12-4 | -
CASSYSKGALGYTF | TGTGCCAGCAGTTACTCGAAGGGGGCGCTCGGCTACACCTTC | TRBJ1-2 | TRBD1 | TRBV6-5 | -
CASSFTGLEYEQYF | TGTGCCAGCAGTTTCACCGGGTTAGAGTACGAGCAGTACTTC | TRBJ2-7 | - | TRBV12-3/TRBV12-4 | -
CASSIQGQGGINQPQHF | TGTGCCAGTAGTATCCAGGGACAGGGGGGCATCAATCAGCCCCAGCATTTT | TRBJ1-5 | TRBD1 | TRBV19 | many
CASSIGSRNAEAFF | TGTGCCAGCAGTATCGGGTCACGGAACGCTGAAGCTTTCTTT | TRBJ1-1 | - | TRBV12-3/TRBV12-4 | many
CATSRTGVYGYTF | TGTGCCACCAGCAGGACAGGGGTCTATGGCTACACCTTC | TRBJ1-2 | TRBD1 | TRBV15 | -
CASSYAGTLQETQYF | TGTGCCAGCAGTTACGCCGGGACACTCCAAGAGACCCAGTACTTC | TRBJ2-5 | - | TRBV6-2/TRBV6-3 | many
CATSDSHSTTNTGELFF | TGTGCCACCAGTGACTCTCACAGTACCACGAACACCGGGGAGCTGTTTTTT | TRBJ2-2 | - | TRBV24-1 | many
CSARGGSTGGSGTQYF | TGCAGTGCTAGAGGGGGCTCGACTGGGGGTTCAGGGACCCAGTACTTC | TRBJ2-5 | - | TRBV20-1 | many
CASSQDTATSGGPRELFF | TGCGCCAGCAGCCAAGATACGGCAACTAGCGGGGGGCCCCGGGAGCTGTTTTTT | TRBJ2-2 | TRBD2 | TRBV4-3 | many
CASSTGGSTDTQYF | TGTGCCAGCTCCACAGGAGGGAGCACAGATACGCAGTATTTT | TRBJ2-3 | - | TRBV5-5 | many
CASSPGGELFF | TGTGCCAGCAGCCCTGGGGGGGAGCTGTTTTTT | TRBJ2-2 | - | TRBV7-9 | many
CASIPYRGLGNDQPQHF | TGTGCCAGCATCCCCTACCGGGGTTTGGGGAACGATCAGCCCCAGCATTTT | TRBJ1-5 | - | TRBV14 | few
CASTTRQGNTEAFF | TGTGCCAGCACCACCCGCCAGGGGAACACTGAAGCTTTCTTT | TRBJ1-1 | - | TRBV6-1 | many
CASSSADYEQYF | TGTGCCAGCAGTTCGGCGGACTACGAGCAGTACTTC | TRBJ2-7 | - | TRBV12-3/TRBV12-4 | many
CASSFMPGQGPYEQYF | TGTGCCAGCAGTTTCATGCCGGGACAGGGCCCCTACGAGCAGTACTTC | TRBJ2-7 | TRBD1 | TRBV11-2 | -
CASRSAGSSFYEQYF | TGCGCCAGCAGATCGGCTGGGTCCTCTTTCTACGAGCAGTACTTC | TRBJ2-7 | - | TRBV5-1 | few
CASSIGGGEQYF | TGTGCCAGTAGTATCGGAGGGGGCGAGCAGTACTTC | TRBJ2-7 | - | TRBV19 | many
CASSPGRLSGYTF | TGTGCCAGCAGCCCCGGACGTCTCAGTGGCTACACCTTC | TRBJ1-2 | - | TRBV3-1 | many
CASHRTGGDEQYF | TGTGCCAGCCACCGGACAGGGGGCGACGAGCAGTACTTC | TRBJ2-7 | TRBD1 | TRBV6-1 | many
CASSEVGGPETQYF | TGTGCCAGCAGTGAAGTAGGTGGTCCGGAGACCCAGTACTTC | TRBJ2-5 | - | TRBV6-1 | -
CASSAPTEYNTEAFF | TGTGCCAGCAGTGCCCCGACAGAGTATAACACTGAAGCTTTCTTT | TRBJ1-1 | - | TRBV28 | many
CASRTGTGPQPQHF | TGTGCCAGCAGGACCGGGACAGGTCCTCAGCCCCAGCATTTT | TRBJ1-5 | TRBD1 | TRBV2 | many
CASSRSGRAAGGRGGELFF | TGTGCCAGCAGTCGGTCCGGTCGTGCAGCGGGAGGCCGGGGCGGGGAGCTGTTTTTT | TRBJ2-2 | TRBD2 | TRBV27 | many
CASSQDPGTGYQPQHF | TGCGCCAGCAGCCAAGATCCAGGGACAGGGTATCAGCCCCAGCATTTT | TRBJ1-5 | TRBD1 | TRBV4-1 | -
CASSLFGGVSEQYF | TGTGCCAGCAGTTTATTTGGCGGGGTGAGCGAGCAGTACTTC | TRBJ2-7 | - | TRBV27 | many
CASRNQETQYF | TGTGCCAGCAGGAATCAAGAGACCCAGTACTTC | TRBJ2-5 | - | TRBV6-1 | many
CASSKQGPYEQYF | TGTGCCAGCAGTAAACAGGGTCCCTACGAGCAGTACTTC | TRBJ2-7 | - | TRBV12-3/TRBV12-4 | many
CASSQQQTQYF | TGTGCCAGCAGTCAGCAACAGACCCAGTACTTC | TRBJ2-5 | - | TRBV28 | many
CASRRGTRETQYF | TGTGCCAGCAGGAGGGGGACAAGAGAGACCCAGTACTTC | TRBJ2-5 | - | TRBV28 | -
CSAKGQVNSNQPQHF | TGCAGTGCCAAGGGACAGGTGAATAGCAATCAGCCCCAGCATTTT | TRBJ1-5 | TRBD1 | TRBV20-1 | -